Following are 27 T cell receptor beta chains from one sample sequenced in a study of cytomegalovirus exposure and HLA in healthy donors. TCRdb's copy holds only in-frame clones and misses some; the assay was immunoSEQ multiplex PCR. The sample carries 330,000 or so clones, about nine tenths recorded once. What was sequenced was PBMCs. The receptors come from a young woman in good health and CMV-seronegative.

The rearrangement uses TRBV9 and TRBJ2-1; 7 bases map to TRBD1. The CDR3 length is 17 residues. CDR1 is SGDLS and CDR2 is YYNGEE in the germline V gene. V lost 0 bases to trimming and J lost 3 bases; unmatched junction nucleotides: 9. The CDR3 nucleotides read TGTGCCAGCAGCGTAGCGTCAGGGGGAAGTTTCTACAATGAGCAGTTCTTC. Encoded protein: CASSVASGGSFYNEQFF.

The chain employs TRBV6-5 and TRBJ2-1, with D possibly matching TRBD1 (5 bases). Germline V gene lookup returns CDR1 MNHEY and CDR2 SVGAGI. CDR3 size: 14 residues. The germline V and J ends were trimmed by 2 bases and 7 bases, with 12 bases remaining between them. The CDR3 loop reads CASSYRGFGNEQFF. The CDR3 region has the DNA TGTGCCAGCAGTTACAGGGGCTTTGGGAATGAGCAGTTCTTC.

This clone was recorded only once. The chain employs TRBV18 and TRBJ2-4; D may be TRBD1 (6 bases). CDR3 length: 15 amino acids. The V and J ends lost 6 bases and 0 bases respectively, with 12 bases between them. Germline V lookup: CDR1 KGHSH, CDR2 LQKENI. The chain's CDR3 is CASSRAGVAKNIQYF. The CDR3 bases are TGTGCCAGCTCCCGGGCAGGGGTAGCCAAAAACATTCAGTACTTC.

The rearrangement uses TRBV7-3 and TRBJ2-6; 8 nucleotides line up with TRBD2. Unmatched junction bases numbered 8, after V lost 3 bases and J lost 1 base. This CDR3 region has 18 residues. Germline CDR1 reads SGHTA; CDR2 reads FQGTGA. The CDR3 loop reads CASSFQSGGSSGANVLTF. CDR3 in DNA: TGTGCCAGCAGCTTCCAAAGCGGGGGATCTTCTGGGGCCAACGTCCTGACTTTC. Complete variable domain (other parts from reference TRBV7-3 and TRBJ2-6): GAGVSQTPSNKVTEKGKYVELRCDPISGHTALYWYRQSLGQGPEFLIYFQGTGAADDSGLPNDRFFAVRPEGSVSTLKIQRTERGDSAVYLCASSFQSGGSSGANVLTFGAGSRLTVL.

This CDR3 is CASSLGGNTDTQYF. CDR3 coding DNA: TGCGCCAGCAGCTTGGGCGGAAACACAGATACGCAGTATTTT. This chain joins TRBV5-1 and TRBJ2-3; D uncertain. The V end was cut by 0 bases, the J end by 2 bases, with 7 bases between. Germline loops: CDR1 SGHRS, CDR2 YFSETQ. This CDR3 has 14 amino acids.

The CDR3 sequence is CASSQDISEKLFF. CDR3 nucleotides: TGTGCCAGCAGTCAGGACATATCCGAAAAACTGTTTTTT. The chain recombines TRBV28 with TRBJ1-4; tentatively, D is TRBD1 (5 bases). With 5 bases removed from V and 8 bases from J, the gap between germline ends came to 12 bases. CDR3 length equals 13 residues. Germline V CDR1 and CDR2: MDHEN, SYDVKM.

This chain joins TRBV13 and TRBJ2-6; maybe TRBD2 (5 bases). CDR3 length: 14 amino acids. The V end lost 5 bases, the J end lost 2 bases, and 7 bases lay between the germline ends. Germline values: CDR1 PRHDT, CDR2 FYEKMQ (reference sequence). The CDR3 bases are TGTGCCAGCAGCCCCGGGACTGGGGCCAACGTCCTGACTTTC. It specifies CASSPGTGANVLTF.

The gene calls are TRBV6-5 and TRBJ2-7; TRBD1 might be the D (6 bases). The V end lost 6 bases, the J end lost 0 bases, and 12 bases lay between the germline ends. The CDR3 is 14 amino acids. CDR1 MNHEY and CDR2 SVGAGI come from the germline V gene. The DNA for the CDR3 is TGTGCCAGCAGGTTTCGGGACACCTCCTACGAGCAGTACTTC. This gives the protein CASRFRDTSYEQYF.

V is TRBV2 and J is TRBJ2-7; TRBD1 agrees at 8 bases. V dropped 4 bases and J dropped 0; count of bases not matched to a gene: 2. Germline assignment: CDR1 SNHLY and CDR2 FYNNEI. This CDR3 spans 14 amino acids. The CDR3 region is CASSGTGSSYEQYF. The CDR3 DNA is TGTGCCAGCAGTGGGACAGGGAGCTCCTACGAGCAGTACTTC.

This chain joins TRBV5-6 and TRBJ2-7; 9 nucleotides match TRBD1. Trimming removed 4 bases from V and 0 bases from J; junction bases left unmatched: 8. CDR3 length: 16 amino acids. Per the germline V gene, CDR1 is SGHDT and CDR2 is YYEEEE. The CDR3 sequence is CASSQGTGMSSYEQYF. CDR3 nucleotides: TGTGCCAGCAGCCAAGGGACAGGGATGAGCTCCTACGAGCAGTACTTC.

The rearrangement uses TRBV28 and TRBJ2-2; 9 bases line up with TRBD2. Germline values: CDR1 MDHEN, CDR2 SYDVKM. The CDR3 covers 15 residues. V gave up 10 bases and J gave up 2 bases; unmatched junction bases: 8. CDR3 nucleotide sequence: TGTGCCACCCAGAATAGCGGGGGAAACACCGGGGAGCTGTTTTTT. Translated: CATQNSGGNTGELFF.

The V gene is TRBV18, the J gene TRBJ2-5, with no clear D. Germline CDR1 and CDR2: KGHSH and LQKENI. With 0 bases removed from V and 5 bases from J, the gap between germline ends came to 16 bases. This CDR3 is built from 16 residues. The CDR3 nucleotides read TGTGCCAGCTCACCACCCCCTGCTTCTTTACGGGAGACCCAGTACTTC. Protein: CASSPPPASLRETQYF. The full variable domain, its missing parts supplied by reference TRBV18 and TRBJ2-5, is NAGVMQNPRHLVRRRGQEARLRCSPMKGHSHVYWYRQLPEEGLKFMVYLQKENIIDESGMPKERFSAEFPKEGPSILRIQQVVRGDSAAYFCASSPPPASLRETQYFGPGTRLLVL.

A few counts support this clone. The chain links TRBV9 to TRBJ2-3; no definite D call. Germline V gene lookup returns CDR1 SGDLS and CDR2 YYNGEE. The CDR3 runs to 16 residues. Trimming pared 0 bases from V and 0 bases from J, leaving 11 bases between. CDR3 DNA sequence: TGTGCCAGCAGCGTAGGTGGCGGCACTAGCACAGATACGCAGTATTTT. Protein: CASSVGGGTSTDTQYF.

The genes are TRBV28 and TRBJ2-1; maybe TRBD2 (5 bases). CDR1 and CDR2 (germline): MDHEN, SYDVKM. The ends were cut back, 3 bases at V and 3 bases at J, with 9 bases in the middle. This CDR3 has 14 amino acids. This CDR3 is CASSFRERYNEQFF. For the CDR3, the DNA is TGTGCCAGCAGTTTCCGGGAACGCTACAATGAGCAGTTCTTC. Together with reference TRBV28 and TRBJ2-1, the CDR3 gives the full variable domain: DVKVTQSSRYLVKRTGEKVFLECVQDMDHENMFWYRQDPGLGLRLIYFSYDVKMKEKGDIPEGYSVSREKKERFSLILESASTNQTSMYLCASSFRERYNEQFFGPGTRLTVL.

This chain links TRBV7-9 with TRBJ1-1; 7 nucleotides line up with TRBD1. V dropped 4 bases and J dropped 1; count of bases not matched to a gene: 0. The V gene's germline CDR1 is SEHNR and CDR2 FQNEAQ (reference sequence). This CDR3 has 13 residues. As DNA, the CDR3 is TGTGCCAGCAGCTGGGACAGGAACACTGAAGCTTTCTTT. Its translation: CASSWDRNTEAFF.

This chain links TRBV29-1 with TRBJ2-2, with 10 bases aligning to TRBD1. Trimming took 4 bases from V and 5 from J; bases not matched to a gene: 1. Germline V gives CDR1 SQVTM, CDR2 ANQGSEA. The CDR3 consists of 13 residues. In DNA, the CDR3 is TGCAGCGTTGGGACAGGGGGAACCGGGGAGCTGTTTTTT. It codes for CSVGTGGTGELFF.

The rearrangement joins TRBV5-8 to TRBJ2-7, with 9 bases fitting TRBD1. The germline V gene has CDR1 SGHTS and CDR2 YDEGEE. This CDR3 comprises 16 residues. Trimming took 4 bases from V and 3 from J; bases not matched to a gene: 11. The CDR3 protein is CASSPRTGTGNYEQYF. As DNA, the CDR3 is TGTGCCAGCAGCCCAAGGACCGGGACAGGGAACTACGAGCAGTACTTC. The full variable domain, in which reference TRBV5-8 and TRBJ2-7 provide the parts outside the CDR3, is EAGVTQSPTHLIKTRGQQATLRCSPISGHTSVYWYQQALGLGLQFLLWYDEGEERNRGNFPPRFSGRQFPNYSSELNVNALELEDSALYLCASSPRTGTGNYEQYFGPGTRLTVT.

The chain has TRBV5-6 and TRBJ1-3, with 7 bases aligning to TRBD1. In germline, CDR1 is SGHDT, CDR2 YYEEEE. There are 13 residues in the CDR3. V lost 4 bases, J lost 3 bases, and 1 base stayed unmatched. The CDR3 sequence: CASSRTGGNTIYF. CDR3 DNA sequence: TGTGCCAGCAGCAGGACAGGTGGAAACACCATATATTTT.

The CDR3 DNA reads as TGTGCCAGCAGCTATAACAGGGAAATTGGCGGAACTGAAGCTTTCTTT. Amino acids: CASSYNREIGGTEAFF. The genes are TRBV7-2 and TRBJ1-1; TRBD1 might be the D (6 bases). The CDR3 is 16 amino acids. CDR1 and CDR2 (germline): SGHTA, FQGNSA. V was trimmed by 4 bases and J by 5 bases, leaving 20 bases between them.

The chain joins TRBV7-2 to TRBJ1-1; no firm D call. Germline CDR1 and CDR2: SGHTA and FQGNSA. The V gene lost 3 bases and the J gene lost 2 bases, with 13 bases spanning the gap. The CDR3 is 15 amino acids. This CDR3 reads CASSLAVVDNTEAFF. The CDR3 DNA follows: TGTGCCAGCAGCTTGGCGGTCGTCGACAACACTGAAGCTTTCTTT.

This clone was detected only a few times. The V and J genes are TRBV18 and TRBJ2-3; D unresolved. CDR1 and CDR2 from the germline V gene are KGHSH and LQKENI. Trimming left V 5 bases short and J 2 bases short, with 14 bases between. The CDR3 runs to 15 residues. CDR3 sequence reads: CASSREYLLTDTQYF. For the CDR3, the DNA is TGTGCCAGCTCAAGAGAGTACCTACTCACAGATACGCAGTATTTT. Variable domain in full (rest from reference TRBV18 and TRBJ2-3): NAGVMQNPRHLVRRRGQEARLRCSPMKGHSHVYWYRQLPEEGLKFMVYLQKENIIDESGMPKERFSAEFPKEGPSILRIQQVVRGDSAAYFCASSREYLLTDTQYFGPGTRLTVL.

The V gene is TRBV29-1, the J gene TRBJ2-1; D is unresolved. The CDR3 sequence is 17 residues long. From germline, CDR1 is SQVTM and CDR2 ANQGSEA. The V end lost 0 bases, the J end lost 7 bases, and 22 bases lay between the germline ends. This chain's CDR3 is CSVEDGRRKTRHNEQFF. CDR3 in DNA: TGCAGCGTTGAAGACGGCCGCCGGAAGACCAGGCATAATGAGCAGTTCTTC.

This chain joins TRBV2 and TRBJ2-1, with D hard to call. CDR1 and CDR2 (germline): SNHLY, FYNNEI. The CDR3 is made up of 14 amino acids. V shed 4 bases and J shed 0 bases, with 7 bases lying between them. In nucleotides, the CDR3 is TGTGCCAGCAGTGTCCCGAGCTCCTACAATGAGCAGTTCTTC. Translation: CASSVPSSYNEQFF.

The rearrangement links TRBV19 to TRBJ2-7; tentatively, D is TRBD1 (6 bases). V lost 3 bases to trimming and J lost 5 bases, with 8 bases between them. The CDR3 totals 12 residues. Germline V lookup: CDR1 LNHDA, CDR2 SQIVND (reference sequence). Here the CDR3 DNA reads TGTGCCAGTAGTATTAACAGGGACGAGCAGTACTTC. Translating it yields CASSINRDEQYF.

DNA for the CDR3: TGTGCCAGCAGTCGTCCCGGGGGGAATAGTGAAAAACTGTTTTTT. This sequence encodes CASSRPGGNSEKLFF. This chain joins TRBV28 and TRBJ1-4; tentative D call: TRBD1 (5 bases). CDR1 and CDR2 from the germline V gene are MDHEN and SYDVKM. V lost 5 bases and J 7 bases, leaving 17 bases between the germline ends. This CDR3 region has 15 residues.

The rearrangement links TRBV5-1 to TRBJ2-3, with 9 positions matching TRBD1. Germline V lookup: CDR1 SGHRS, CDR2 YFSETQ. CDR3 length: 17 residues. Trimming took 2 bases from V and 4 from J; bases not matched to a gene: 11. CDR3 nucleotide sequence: TGCGCCAGCAGCTTAGTAACGACCACAGGGGGCGCAGATACGCAGTATTTT. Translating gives CASSLVTTTGGADTQYF.

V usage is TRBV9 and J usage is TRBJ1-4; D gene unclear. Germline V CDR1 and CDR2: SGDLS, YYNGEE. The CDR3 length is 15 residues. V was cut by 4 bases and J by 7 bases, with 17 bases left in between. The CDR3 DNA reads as TGTGCCAGCAGCTCCGCGGCGGTCGGCGGTGAAAAACTGTTTTTT. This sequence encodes CASSSAAVGGEKLFF. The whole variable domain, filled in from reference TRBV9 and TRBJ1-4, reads DSGVTQTPKHLITATGQRVTLRCSPRSGDLSVYWYQQSLDQGLQFLIQYYNGEERAKGNILERFSAQQFPDLHSELNLSSLELGDSALYFCASSSAAVGGEKLFFGSGTQLSVL.